This TCR beta chain was identified during a study of control samples from healthy donors and cancer patients. The data were produced by immunoSEQ multiplex PCR, yet TCRdb's version contains in-frame clones alone and is incomplete. Altogether around 170,000 clones are present, around 91% being singletons, with the ten largest covering just over 1.4%. CDR1 and CDR2 (germline): MNHEY, SVGAGI. The CDR3 is 14 amino acids. V gave up 4 bases and J gave up 0 bases, with 10 bases separating them. This sequence joins TRBV6-5 and TRBJ2-7; maybe TRBD2 (6 bases). The source is a woman in her fifties or sixties in good health. Sequencing input: blood. The CDR3 reads CASSLAVSSYEQYF. The CDR3, as DNA: TGTGCCAGCAGTTTAGCGGTTAGCTCCTACGAGCAGTACTTC.